The 21 T cell receptor beta chains reported below all come from one sample, sequenced in a study of T-cell reconstitution after alpha-beta-depleted transplantation in children (TCRdb year 2016). Library preparation used PCR. Sequencing was carried out with an Illumina HiSeq 2500. TCR library preparation used molecular barcoding, with unique molecular identifiers applied to normalize quantification of the TCRbeta repertoire. TCRdb trimmed public reads at Q25 via fastp, called clones via MiXCR and kept in-frame beta chains. CDR3 protein sequences are deduplicated, and each keeps its most common genes and DNA. This sample is represented by about 830,000 distinct CDR3 sequences; around 17% of them were singletons. The top ten clones comprise approximately 5% of the sample. In light of the paper, this sample's treatment or condition label describes: allogeneic hematopoietic cell transplantation with graft depleted of TCRalphabeta T cells and CD19 B cells.

The sequencing used PBMCs, mostly from graft donor cells, collected 360 days after TCRalphabeta/CD19-depleted stem cell transplant. The origin of the receptors is a male patient younger than 18 who had a stem cell transplant for acute lymphoblastic leukemia, so the T cells may come from the graft donor.

This clonotype has at least ten counts. The V and J genes are TRBV5-1 and TRBJ2-7; 9 bases are a match to TRBD2. Germline-derived CDR1 and CDR2 are SGHRS and YFSETQ. The CDR3 is made up of 15 amino acids. The junction had 4 bases not matched to a gene; V was cut back by 0 bases and J by 3 bases. The CDR3 spells CASSLGGTSSYEQYF. The CDR3, as DNA: TGCGCCAGCAGCTTGGGAGGGACTAGCAGCTACGAGCAGTACTTC. The whole variable domain, filled in from reference TRBV5-1 and TRBJ2-7, reads KAGVTQTPRYLIKTRGQQVTLSCSPISGHRSVSWYQQTPGQGLQFLFEYFSETQRNKGNFPGRFSGRQFSNSRSEMNVSTLELGDSALYLCASSLGGTSSYEQYFGPGTRLTVT.

This clonotype was recorded a few times. This chain connects TRBV4-1 to TRBJ1-2; D uncertain. The ends were cut back, 4 bases at V and 4 bases at J, with 16 bases in the middle. CDR1 is MGHRA and CDR2 is YSYEKL in the germline V gene. CDR3 length: 15 residues. As DNA, the CDR3 is TGCGCCAGCAGCCCCATCGCTCAGGACTTCTATGGCTACACCTTC. Translation: CASSPIAQDFYGYTF.

This clonotype was picked up a small number of times. The V and J genes are TRBV7-9 and TRBJ2-1; the D is unclear. Germline assignment: CDR1 SEHNR and CDR2 FQNEAQ (reference sequence). V lost 5 bases and J lost 0, with 8 bases in between. The CDR3 is 14 residues long. The DNA of the CDR3 is TGTGCCAGCAGCGAAGGGTCCTCCTACAATGAGCAGTTCTTC. Amino acids: CASSEGSSYNEQFF.

This clonotype turned up a few times. The chain joins TRBV10-3 to TRBJ2-2; D not resolved. The length of the CDR3 is 14 residues. The germline V gene has CDR1 ENHRY and CDR2 SYGVKD. Trimming pared 11 bases from V and 6 bases from J, leaving 19 bases between. The CDR3 reads CAARSLQRAGELFF. CDR3 nucleotides: TGTGCCGCCCGCTCCCTCCAGCGCGCCGGGGAGCTGTTTTTT.

The table lists this clonotype with a few counts. The chain combines TRBV20-1 with TRBJ2-5; D could derive from TRBD1 or TRBD2 (5 bases each). V was clipped by 2 bases and J by 1 base, with 11 bases between them. Looked up from germline, CDR1 is DFQATT and CDR2 is SNEGSKA (reference sequence). The CDR3 covers 14 residues. The CDR3 protein is CSARRGRIQETQYF. The CDR3 DNA reads TGCAGTGCTAGACGGGGACGGATCCAAGAGACCCAGTACTTC.

V is TRBV12-3 or TRBV12-4 and J is TRBJ1-1; a possible D gene is TRBD1 (6 bases). The CDR3 totals 17 residues. Deletions cut 2 bases from V and 1 base from J, with 17 bases between. The CDR3 here is CASSLPGGRRGNTEAFF. In DNA, the CDR3 is TGTGCCAGCAGTTTACCGGGGGGCCGGAGGGGGAACACTGAAGCTTTCTTT.

The chain recombines TRBV19 with TRBJ2-1; the match to TRBD2 covers 7 bases. The ends lost 1 base at V and 7 bases at J; junction bases unmatched: 10. The CDR3 sequence is 16 residues long. Germline lookup yields CDR1 LNHDA and CDR2 SQIVND (reference sequence). CDR3 protein: CASSIGPGRGYNEQFF. CDR3 nucleotides: TGTGCCAGTAGTATAGGGCCAGGGAGGGGTTATAATGAGCAGTTCTTC. Full variable domain (remainder filled in from reference TRBV19 and TRBJ2-1): DGGITQSPKYLFRKEGQNVTLSCEQNLNHDAMYWYRQDPGQGLRLIYYSQIVNDFQKGDIAEGYSVSREKKESFPLTVTSAQKNPTAFYLCASSIGPGRGYNEQFFGPGTRLTVL.

This clonotype has more than one count but fewer than ten. The rearrangement links TRBV20-1 to TRBJ1-1; TRBD1 might be the D (5 bases). The germline V gene encodes CDR1 DFQATT and CDR2 SNEGSKA (reference sequence). V was clipped by 2 bases and J by 6 bases, with 13 bases between them. This CDR3 contains 13 residues. This CDR3 is CSARRQPLAEAFF. The CDR3 DNA follows: TGCAGTGCTAGAAGACAGCCCCTCGCTGAAGCTTTCTTT.

The chain couples TRBV10-3 to TRBJ2-7; the match to TRBD2 covers 7 bases. Trimming removed 2 bases from V and 1 base from J; junction bases left unmatched: 8. The CDR3 loop spans 16 amino acids. CDR1 is ENHRY and CDR2 is SYGVKD in the germline V gene. The CDR3 protein is CAISEAPAGVSYEQYF. CDR3 nucleotides: TGTGCCATCAGTGAGGCCCCGGCGGGAGTTTCCTACGAGCAGTACTTC.

This clonotype turned up a few times. The chain's CDR3 is CASSWTSGFYEQYF. The CDR3 nucleotides read TGTGCCAGCAGTTGGACTAGCGGATTCTACGAGCAGTACTTC. The V and J genes are TRBV7-9 and TRBJ2-7; 10 bases align to TRBD2. CDR1 SEHNR and CDR2 FQNEAQ come from the germline V gene (reference sequence). CDR3 size: 14 residues. The J segment lost 3 bases and the V segment lost 6 bases, leaving 5 bases of the junction unmatched.

The chain is built from TRBV12-3 or TRBV12-4 and TRBJ2-7; 7 bases match TRBD2. This CDR3 has 14 residues. Trimming cost V 7 bases and J 2 bases; bases outside gene matches: 8. DNA for the CDR3: TGTGCCAGCAAAATAGCGGGCTCTACCTACGAGCAGTACTTC. Its translation is CASKIAGSTYEQYF.

This clonotype occurred many times. At one boundary the junction diverges from the germline segment, which might be a read error. The chain uses TRBV5-1 and TRBJ2-5; D is unclear. The CDR3 is made up of 12 amino acids. Germline lookup yields CDR1 SGHRS and CDR2 YFSETQ. The CDR3 coding sequence is TGTGCCAGCAGTCCTATCGGGGAGACCCAGTACTTC. The encoded protein is CASSPIGETQYF.

This clonotype was seen only a few times. The CDR3 loop is CASSLAGTGGWEQYF. In nucleotides, the CDR3 is TGTGCCAGCAGCTTAGCTGGGACAGGGGGTTGGGAGCAGTACTTC. This chain connects TRBV7-8 to TRBJ2-7, with 11 bases aligning to TRBD1. CDR1 is SGHVS, CDR2 FQNEAQ, per germline. This CDR3 is built from 15 residues. Losses at the gene ends were 0 bases for V and 7 bases for J; bases not matched to a gene: 5.

This clonotype turned up a few times. The chain is built from TRBV19 and TRBJ1-2; D is unclear. This CDR3 is 13 amino acids long. Germline assignment: CDR1 LNHDA and CDR2 SQIVND (reference sequence). V was clipped by 7 bases and J by 6 bases, with 15 bases between them. CDR3 in DNA: TGTGCCAGTACCCAAAGAGGTAGTGATGGCTACACCTTC. Residues: CASTQRGSDGYTF.

Ten or more counts support this clonotype. The chain recombines TRBV12-3 or TRBV12-4 with TRBJ2-1; 10 positions match TRBD2. Losses at the gene ends were 6 bases for V and 4 bases for J; bases not matched to a gene: 6. The CDR3 extends over 15 amino acids. Here the CDR3 reads CASSTSGTGYNEQFF. The CDR3 DNA follows: TGTGCCAGCAGCACTAGCGGGACCGGGTACAATGAGCAGTTCTTC.

This clonotype was seen a few times. The chain recombines TRBV10-3 with TRBJ2-1; 9 nucleotides agree with TRBD1. V shed 8 bases, J shed 5 bases, and the junction held 7 bases outside the gene matches. The CDR3 covers 14 residues. Germline CDR1 and CDR2: ENHRY and SYGVKD. CDR3 nucleotide sequence: TGTGCCATCTTACAGGGGGCGGCGAACAATGAGCAGTTCTTC. Encoded protein: CAILQGAANNEQFF.

The chain links TRBV20-1 to TRBJ2-1; 12 positions match TRBD2. This CDR3 is built from 16 residues. Germline V CDR1 and CDR2: DFQATT, SNEGSKA (reference sequence). The trim removed 2 bases at V and 4 bases at J, leaving 6 bases unmatched. In DNA, the CDR3 is TGCAGTGCTAGAAACCTAGCGGGAGGGCGATACAATGAGCAGTTCTTC. Its translation: CSARNLAGGRYNEQFF.

The genes are TRBV5-4 and TRBJ2-1, with TRBD2 matching 9 bases. The CDR3 has 14 amino acids. Unmatched junction bases numbered 7, after V lost 2 bases and J lost 10 bases. Germline V gives CDR1 SGHNT, CDR2 YYREEE (reference sequence). In nucleotides, the CDR3 is TGTGCCAGCAGCTTTGCGGGAGGGCCAGAGGAGCAGTTCTTC. This gives the protein CASSFAGGPEEQFF.

The chain recombines TRBV19 with TRBJ2-1, with 10 nucleotides matching TRBD2. V trimming: 3 bases; J trimming: 4 bases; junction bases outside the gene matches: 3. CDR1 and CDR2 from the germline V gene are LNHDA and SQIVND (reference sequence). The CDR3 is made up of 15 amino acids. CDR3 sequence reads: CASSISGRSYNEQFF. CDR3 DNA: TGTGCCAGTAGTATTAGCGGGAGGTCTTACAATGAGCAGTTCTTC.

V is TRBV6-1 and J is TRBJ2-3, with D possibly called TRBD1 or TRBD2 (5 bases each). Trimming removed 8 bases at V and 4 bases at J, with 13 bases between. This CDR3 contains 13 residues. Germline V gene sequence: CDR1 MNHNS, CDR2 SASEGT. CDR3 nucleotide sequence: TGTGCCAGCGGGGCGGGCCCGCCAGATACGCAGTATTTT. It codes for CASGAGPPDTQYF.

Only a few counts were recorded for this clonotype. This chain joins TRBV25-1 and TRBJ2-1; TRBD1 matches 7 bases. The germline V gene has CDR1 MGHDK and CDR2 SYGVNS. The CDR3 contains 15 residues. J lost 3 bases, V lost 7 bases, and 9 bases had no gene match. The DNA for the CDR3 is TGTGCCAGCACCCCGGGACAGAGTCTCTACAATGAGCAGTTCTTC. Translating gives CASTPGQSLYNEQFF.